This T cell receptor beta chain was recovered during a study of T cell clones after liver transplantation (dated by TCRdb to the late 2010s). Notes on the research overall: Samples were obtained from ITN030ST, a randomized trial in which withdrawal of immunosuppression was attempted within 2 years of liver transplantation. Donor-reactive T cell clones were identified using TCRbeta sequencing after a pre-transplant mixed lymphocyte reaction and were then followed in post-transplant blood. Third party-reactive TCRbeta sequences from pre-transplant MLRs were also identified as an antigen-independent comparator for donor-reactive sequences. Three of the eight recipients were HCV-positive; the others were transplanted for non-autoimmune, non-viral indications. No induction therapy was given to the subjects, and standard immunosuppression was administered until randomization at 12-24 months post-transplant. To count as tolerant, a recipient had to stay completely off immunosuppression for at least one year without liver enzymes climbing beyond twice the upper limit of normal. Blood samples were collected pre-transplant, pre-randomization before withdrawal, and post-randomization after either complete withdrawal or failed withdrawal. The study cohort included 8 liver transplant recipients, of whom 3 were classified as tolerant and 5 as non-tolerant. What the research found in general, with its limitations: Once repertoire turnover was taken into account, donor-reactive detection showed a significant reduction for CD4 in 7 of 8 subjects and for CD8 in 8 of 8. A significant post-transplant decrease in circulating donor-reactive CD4 TCRbeta sequences was observed in most of the 8 subjects, irrespective of tolerance or HCV status. Because of small, heterogeneous patient numbers and non-standardized post-transplant time points, the conclusions were only preliminary. Without allograft tissue specimens, donor-reactive T cells may have migrated into the graft rather than being deleted. In a couple of subjects, low numbers of available donor cells limited the measurable donor-reactive repertoire. The decline in donor-reactive sequences exceeded the decline in third party-reactive sequences, suggesting partial antigen-specific deletion that was unrelated to withdrawal success.

V sheds 3 bases and J sheds 2 bases, leaving 10 bases between their ends. CDR1 and CDR2 are read off the germline V gene as MDHEN and SYDVKM. Measured from the cysteine to the phenylalanine, the CDR3 is 15 residues long. Only the CDR3 part of the read is kept: 45 bases, read in frame from the first base. As to this clone: The specificity of this receptor is unknown. Base qualities are missing; no much larger clone stands one base away.

The label giving this sample's time point can be read as: pre-transplant. Unstimulated PBMCs, after thawing, were stained for CD3, CD4 and CD8 and then FACS-sorted into CD3+CD4+ and CD3+CD8+ populations. All 8 studied subjects were randomized to withdrawal of immunosuppression. Genomic DNA was isolated with the Qiagen DNeasy Blood and Tissue Kit. High-throughput TCRbeta CDR3 sequencing of frozen genomic DNA was performed by immunoSEQ, including PCR amplification, mapping, bias correction and internal controls. Per the original workflow: Productive rearrangements were kept, and unique TCRbeta sequences were defined by CDR3 nucleotide sequence plus V and J gene. Donor-reactive sequences required at least 5-fold expansion in CFSE-low cells versus unstimulated pre-transplant cells and at least 0.01% frequency. Per-subject minimum frequency thresholds, based on the lowest-template unstimulated sample, ensured at least 90% detection power. Jensen-Shannon divergence between the top 1000 TCRbeta sequences after and before transplant was used to measure repertoire turnover. Changes in detection of donor-reactive sequences were assessed with two-sided Fisher's exact tests. TCRdb holds this immuneACCESS table with in-frame rearrangements only. Some clones are missing; in checked studies, unresolved V genes explain under half, and the rest has no known cause. That table gives V, J and clone size, and the DNA gave D and trimming. This sample comprises about 74,000 clones, about four fifths of them detected only once. The ten most abundant clones make up about 0.64% of the sample.

Sequenced material: CD4+ T cells from blood, taken before liver transplant. The sequence derives from a human donor who received a liver transplant. The chain was built from TRBV28 and TRBJ2-2; a tentative D call is TRBD1 (5 bases match). The CDR3 sequence is CASSLMQGNTGELFF. DNA sequence: TGTGCCAGCAGTTTGATGCAGGGAAACACCGGGGAGCTGTTTTTT.